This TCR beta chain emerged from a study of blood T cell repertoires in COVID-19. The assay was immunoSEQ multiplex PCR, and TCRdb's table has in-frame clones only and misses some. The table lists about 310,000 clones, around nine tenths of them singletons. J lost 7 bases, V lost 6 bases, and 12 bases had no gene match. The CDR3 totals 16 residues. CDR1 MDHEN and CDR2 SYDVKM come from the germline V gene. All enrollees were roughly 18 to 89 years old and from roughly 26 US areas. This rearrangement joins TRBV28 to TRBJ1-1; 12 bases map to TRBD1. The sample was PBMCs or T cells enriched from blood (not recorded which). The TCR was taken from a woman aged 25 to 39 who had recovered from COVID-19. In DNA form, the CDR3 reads TGTGCCAGCAGCTCCCCGGGACAGGGGGCTGCGAGTGAAGCTTTCTTT. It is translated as CASSSPGQGAASEAFF. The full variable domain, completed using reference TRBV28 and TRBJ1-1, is DVKVTQSSRYLVKRTGEKVFLECVQDMDHENMFWYRQDPGLGLRLIYFSYDVKMKEKGDIPEGYSVSREKKERFSLILESASTNQTSMYLCASSSPGQGAASEAFFGQGTRLTVV.